The rows below give T cell receptor delta chains drawn from one sample of a study of Vδ1+ human thymocytes. TCRdb reprocessed the multiplex PCR reads through CATT. Among under 25,000 delta-chain clones listed, approximately 32% were seen once. Sequencing used Vdelta1+ gamma-delta thymocytes from the thymus. These TCRs come from a boy in the first two years of life who had congenital heart surgery. The CDR3 runs from the conserved cysteine through the conserved F or W. A D gene is named only where the DNA matches it firmly. A clone size is listed for some rows: how often the clone was seen (once, few, many), or a class if it is expanded.

size,J,V,D,DNA,CDR3
-,TRDJ1,TRDV1,TRDD3,TGTGCTCTTGGGGATCCCCCCCGGGACCGTATCGCTGGGGGAGGCCATAAACTCATCTTT,CALGDPPRDRIAGGGHKLIF
few,TRDJ1,TRDV1,TRDD3,TGTGCTCTCGGTCCCGCTTCCGTACTGGGGGATACCCTATCGTACACCGATAAACTCATCTTT,CALGPASVLGDTLSYTDKLIF
-,TRDJ1,TRDV1,TRDD3,TGCGCTCTTGGACCAATATTTCTTCCTACTGGGGGATACGGGTACACCGATAAACTCATCTTT,CALGPIFLPTGGYGYTDKLIF
few,TRDJ1,TRDV1,TRDD3,TGTGCTCTTGGGGAAGGCTGGGTGGGCCGTGGGGGATACTCCGATAAACTCATCTTT,CALGEGWVGRGGYSDKLIF
few,TRDJ1,TRDV1,-,TGTGCTCTTGGGGTTAGGACCCGTACTGGGTGGACCGATAAACTCATCTTT,CALGVRTRTGWTDKLIF
few,TRDJ2,TRDV1,-,TGTGCTCTTGGGGAACCGATTCCAATTCCAAAAACGGGGGCCCCTACTGAAGCACGACTCTTCTTT,CALGEPIPIPKTGAPTEARLFF
few,TRDJ1,TRDV1,TRDD3,TGTGCTCTTGGGGGGGCATGGATGGGGGATAAGGGTAGGACCGATAAACTCATCTTT,CALGGAWMGDKGRTDKLIF
-,TRDJ1,TRDV1,TRDD2,TGTGCTCTTGGGGAGGCCTTCCTAGCCGATAAACTCATCTTT,CALGEAFLADKLIF
-,TRDJ1,TRDV1,-,TGTGCTCTTGGGGAATCCCCATCTCTCCCGGTAGGACCCGATAAACTCATCTTT,CALGESPSLPVGPDKLIF
few,TRDJ1,TRDV1,-,TGTGCTCTTGGGGAATTAAGCGAGAGTTACCAATGCACCGATAAACTCATCTTT,CALGELSESYQCTDKLIF
-,TRDJ1,TRDV1,-,TGTGCTCTTGGGACGCCACTGCAGGCTAAACTCATCTTT,CALGTPLQAKLIF
-,TRDJ1,TRDV1,TRDD3,TGTGCTCTTGGGGATCTATGGGGGATACCTCCCACTTTGACCGATAAACTCATCTTT,CALGDLWGIPPTLTDKLIF
-,TRDJ1,TRDV1,-,TGTGCTCTTGGGGAACGGCCCCGAGGAGCCGATAAACTCACCTTT,CALGERPRGADKLTF
few,TRDJ1,TRDV1,-,TGTGCTCTTGGGAAACCTAACTTCCGGGCTTGGGGGTTCTCCTCGTACACCGATAAACTCATCTTT,CALGKPNFRAWGFSSYTDKLIF
few,TRDJ1,TRDV1,TRDD3,TGTGCTCTTGGGGAAGACCCTTACTGGGGGATACGTCCCCGTTACACCGATAAACTCATCTTT,CALGEDPYWGIRPRYTDKLIF
few,TRDJ1,TRDV1,-,TGTGCTCTTGGGGAACTATATTCCTCGGGGTTGGGGTACACCGATAAACTCATCTTT,CALGELYSSGLGYTDKLIF
few,TRDJ1,TRDV1,-,TGTGCTCTTGGGGAACCGGCCCTTCCTCCTATTACTGGGGGGGCCCCTCGTGAACTCATCTTT,CALGEPALPPITGGAPRELIF
-,TRDJ1,TRDV1,-,TGTGCTCTTGATCTAGTTGTCGCGGGGGTCCAAGTCGATAAACTCATCTTT,CALDLVVAGVQVDKLIF
few,TRDJ1,TRDV1,-,TGTGCTCTTCAAGAGGGTCCGTACACCGATAAACTCATCTTT,CALQEGPYTDKLIF
medium-sized,TRDJ2,TRDV1,TRDD3,TGTGCTCTTGGGGCAGGGGTCCCCCTACGCCGGGAACCGTACTGGGGGACAGCACAACTCTTCTTT,CALGAGVPLRREPYWGTAQLFF
-,TRDJ1,TRDV1,TRDD3,TGTGCTCTTGGATCCTCGTGGGGGACCCACTACACAGATAAACTCATCTTT,CALGSSWGTHYTDKLIF
many,TRDJ1,TRDV1,-,TGTGCTCTTGGGGAACTACGGTCCTACACAGTTTCTCTGGGGGCTACGTACACCGATAAACTCATCTTT,CALGELRSYTVSLGATYTDKLIF
-,TRDJ1,TRDV1,TRDD3,TGTGCTATTGGGGAAGGGTATCGGCTTCCTAGAATTGGGGACTGGGGGATACCACACGATAAACTCATCTTT,CAIGEGYRLPRIGDWGIPHDKLIF
-,TRDJ1,TRDV1,TRDD3,TGTGCTCTTGTAAGGAGTAGGAGCCTATTCGCTAGTCCAATAGGTCGACTGGGGGATACGTTAATGATGAGAGGTCCGGCCGATAAACTCATCTTT,CALVRSRSLFASPIGRLGDTLMMRGPADKLIF
-,TRDJ1,TRDV1,-,TGTGCTCTTGGGGTCGCCATCTTCAGTACTCAGTACACCGATAAACTCATCTTT,CALGVAIFSTQYTDKLIF
-,TRDJ1,TRDV1,TRDD2,TGTGCTCTTGGGGAAGGGGCCCTTCCTACTGAGGGGATTTGTACACCCGATAAACTCATCTTT,CALGEGALPTEGICTPDKLIF
few,TRDJ1,TRDV1,-,TGTGCTCTTGGGGAGCCACCCGGTCTTCCTACAAGGGGGGATAATCGGGGATACACCGATAAACTCATCTTT,CALGEPPGLPTRGDNRGYTDKLIF
few,TRDJ1,TRDV1,TRDD3,TGTGCTCTTGGGGTCAGGCCGAGTATTCCTATTCGTCATACTGGGGGTCACGATAAACTCACCTTT,CALGVRPSIPIRHTGGHDKLTF
-,TRDJ1,TRDV1,-,TGTGCTCTTAACCTCGTCCTGGGTGATACGCTCACCGATAAACTCATCTTT,CALNLVLGDTLTDKLIF
-,TRDJ1,TRDV1,TRDD3,TGTGCTCTTGGGGAACTGGGTCCTTTACTGGGGGATTACGGGGGTTACACCGATAAACTCATCTTT,CALGELGPLLGDYGGYTDKLIF
-,TRDJ1,TRDV1,-,TGTGCTCTTACCTTAACTTTTCAGGACACCGATAAACTCATCTTT,CALTLTFQDTDKLIF
-,TRDJ1,TRDV1,TRDD3,TGTGCTCTTGGGGAACGGGGGATGGGGTACACCGATAAACTCATCTTT,CALGERGMGYTDKLIF
-,TRDJ1,TRDV1,-,TGTGCTCTTGGGGAACTCGCCCTACCCTACCACGAAAGCACACCAATAAATAAACTCATCTTT,CALGELALPYHESTPINKLIF
medium-sized,TRDJ1,TRDV1,-,TGTGCTCTTGGGGAACACCTGGGGACTTACACCGATAAACTCATCTTT,CALGEHLGTYTDKLIF
medium-sized,TRDJ1,TRDV1,TRDD3,TGTGCTCTTGGGACGGAGGGGCCGCCTGGGTCCTTTCTGGGGGCCAGCGATAAACTCATCTTT,CALGTEGPPGSFLGASDKLIF
few,TRDJ1,TRDV1,TRDD3,TGTGCTCTTGGGATCGTACTGGGGGATACAGCCGATAAACTCATCTTT,CALGIVLGDTADKLIF
medium-sized,TRDJ1,TRDV1,TRDD3,TGTGCTCTTGGGGAAGGGGAATTACTGGGGGATACGCGGGGTAAACTCATCTTT,CALGEGELLGDTRGKLIF
few,TRDJ1,TRDV1,TRDD3,TGTGCTCTTGGGGAACTATGCCCTACGCTGGGGGATAATGAGGGTAAACTCATCTTT,CALGELCPTLGDNEGKLIF
-,TRDJ1,TRDV1,TRDD3,TGTGCTCTTGGGATCATCAGACCCCCTGTACTGGGGGATACGGACACCGATAAACTCATCTTT,CALGIIRPPVLGDTDTDKLIF
-,TRDJ1,TRDV1,-,TGTGCTCTTGGGGAAGAAGCACTACGGGATTACACCGATAAACTCATCTTT,CALGEEALRDYTDKLIF
-,TRDJ1,TRDV1,-,TGTGCTCTTGGGGGGCCCTGCCCTCATTGGTACACCGATAAACTCATCTTT,CALGGPCPHWYTDKLIF
many,TRDJ1,TRDV1,TRDD3,TGTGCTCTTGGGCCCCACCGCCCTTCGCGTACTGGGGGACGCGATAAACTCATCTTT,CALGPHRPSRTGGRDKLIF
medium-sized,TRDJ2,TRDV1,-,TGTGCTCTTGGGGAACGGGGCGGCACTGTGCCCCCGGAATGTTTGACAGCACAACTCTTCTTT,CALGERGGTVPPECLTAQLFF
few,TRDJ1,TRDV1,TRDD3,TGTGCTCTTGAGGAACTAATGTTTCCCGCAGTGAAGGGGGTACTGGGGGAAGAGTACACCGATAAACTCATCTTT,CALEELMFPAVKGVLGEEYTDKLIF
few,TRDJ1,TRDV1,-,TGTGCTCTTGGGGAGAATTTCCTCTACACCGATAAACTCATCTTT,CALGENFLYTDKLIF
few,TRDJ1,TRDV1,-,TGTGCTCTTGGGGAACTTACCCGGGGACATAAACTCATCTTT,CALGELTRGHKLIF
-,TRDJ2,TRDV1,-,TGTGCTCTTGGGGAACGAACAAGGGGGTCAACTTTGACAGCACAACCCTTCTTT,CALGERTRGSTLTAQPFF
-,TRDJ1,TRDV1,TRDD3,TGTGCTCTTGGGGAACCTACTGGGGGGTCCTCCACCGATAATCTCATCTTT,CALGEPTGGSSTDNLIF
-,TRDJ1,TRDV1,-,TGTGCTCTTGGGGACTCTTCAGCCTTCCAGACCCCGACCGATAAACTCATCTTT,CALGDSSAFQTPTDKLIF
few,TRDJ1,TRDV1,-,TGTGCTCTTGGGGAACCCCTCGCCAACACCGATAAACTCATCTTT,CALGEPLANTDKLIF
-,TRDJ1,TRDV1,-,TGTGCTCTTGGGGAACGGTTCCTACTCGTGGGGGATCGGGTACTCATCTTT,CALGERFLLVGDRVLIF
-,TRDJ1,TRDV1,-,TGTGCTCTTGGGGATTTCAGGCCTTCCTACGGGTGGGGGATAGCCGAAACCGATAAACTCATCTTT,CALGDFRPSYGWGIAETDKLIF
medium-sized,TRDJ1,TRDV1,TRDD3,TGTGCTCTTGGGGAAAATTTTTTCCTGGGGGATACGAGATCAATTCTCATCTTT,CALGENFFLGDTRSILIF
-,TRDJ1,TRDV1,-,TGTGCTCTTGGGGACCCGGCCTTCCCCCTAGGGAGGGGTACCGATAAACTCATCTTT,CALGDPAFPLGRGTDKLIF
-,TRDJ1,TRDV1,-,TGTGCTCTTGGGTCCTATTCCCCGAACGGGGGAAATAAACTCATCTTT,CALGSYSPNGGNKLIF